Sequencing of this T cell receptor beta chain was carried out in a study of blood T cell repertoires in COVID-19 (dated by TCRdb to the early 2020s). As for the study more broadly: Samples covering the acute and convalescent phases of COVID-19 were provided by collaborators in the United States, Italy and Spain. The dataset comprised deeply sampled blood TCRbeta repertoires from subjects exposed to, actively infected with, or recovered from COVID-19. The samples were drawn from the first 160 participants of the ongoing ImmuneRACE study and from 950 to 1,500 subjects provided by 6 global collaborators. The repertoires were released in a freely available public database intended as a resource for research on the immune response to SARS-CoV-2. HLA class I and class II types, where available, came from metadata supplied by the sample provider rather than from assay-based typing. Nearly every sample came with metadata listing a de-identified subject ID, COVID-19 status, age in years and sex. The prospective study material was composed of cDNA or gDNA derived from T cells, B-cell-depleted T cells, or PBMCs. Here is what the overall study found, with its caveats: Clinical and demographic metadata were provided uncurated, with the amount varying by source and participant.

Collaborating institutions collected whole blood in K2EDTA tubes following their own protocols. For TCRbeta analysis, collaborators shipped samples in one of three forms: frozen whole blood, isolated PBMCs, or DNA extracted from either of those sample types. TCRbeta CDR3 regions were amplified from genomic DNA using the immunoSEQ Assay, a bias-controlled multiplex PCR. Concerning the study's data processing: Within the assay, amplification of reference gene primers was used to estimate how many nucleated cells each sample contained. To quantify the absolute abundance of each unique TCRbeta CDR3 rearrangement, sequence reads were collapsed and filtered. For each sample, productive Simpson clonality was calculated as the square root of Simpson's diversity index across productive rearrangements. What TCRdb holds here is the immuneACCESS table cut down to in-frame rearrangements. Part of the clones is not present; checked against another copy, under half of the missing clones reflect an unresolved V gene, and the others are unexplained. That table supplies the V and J calls and clone size; D and trimming were determined from the DNA. This sample comprises roughly 75,000 clones, over 65% of them detected only once. Approximately 2.4% of the sample is taken by the ten largest.

To note about this clone: The target of this receptor is not known. No base quality values were provided; no much bigger clone lies one nucleotide off.

V ends up 7 bases short and J 6 bases short, with an unmatched junction base count of 11. Per the germline V gene, LGHNT is the CDR1 and FRNRAP is the CDR2. The CDR3 goes from the cysteine to the phenylalanine over 16 residues. The only DNA kept is the CDR3, 48 bases in frame from the first base. This receptor was taken from a human donor with acute or convalescent COVID-19. The donor label of this sample is uncertain. The chain is encoded by TRBV12-5 joined to TRBJ2-1, and TRBD2 aligns with 11 junction nucleotides. The material sequenced was peripheral blood. CDR3 sequence: CASVIILAGGPNEQFF. Here is the DNA: TGTGCTAGTGTCATCATCCTAGCGGGGGGCCCCAATGAGCAGTTCTTC.